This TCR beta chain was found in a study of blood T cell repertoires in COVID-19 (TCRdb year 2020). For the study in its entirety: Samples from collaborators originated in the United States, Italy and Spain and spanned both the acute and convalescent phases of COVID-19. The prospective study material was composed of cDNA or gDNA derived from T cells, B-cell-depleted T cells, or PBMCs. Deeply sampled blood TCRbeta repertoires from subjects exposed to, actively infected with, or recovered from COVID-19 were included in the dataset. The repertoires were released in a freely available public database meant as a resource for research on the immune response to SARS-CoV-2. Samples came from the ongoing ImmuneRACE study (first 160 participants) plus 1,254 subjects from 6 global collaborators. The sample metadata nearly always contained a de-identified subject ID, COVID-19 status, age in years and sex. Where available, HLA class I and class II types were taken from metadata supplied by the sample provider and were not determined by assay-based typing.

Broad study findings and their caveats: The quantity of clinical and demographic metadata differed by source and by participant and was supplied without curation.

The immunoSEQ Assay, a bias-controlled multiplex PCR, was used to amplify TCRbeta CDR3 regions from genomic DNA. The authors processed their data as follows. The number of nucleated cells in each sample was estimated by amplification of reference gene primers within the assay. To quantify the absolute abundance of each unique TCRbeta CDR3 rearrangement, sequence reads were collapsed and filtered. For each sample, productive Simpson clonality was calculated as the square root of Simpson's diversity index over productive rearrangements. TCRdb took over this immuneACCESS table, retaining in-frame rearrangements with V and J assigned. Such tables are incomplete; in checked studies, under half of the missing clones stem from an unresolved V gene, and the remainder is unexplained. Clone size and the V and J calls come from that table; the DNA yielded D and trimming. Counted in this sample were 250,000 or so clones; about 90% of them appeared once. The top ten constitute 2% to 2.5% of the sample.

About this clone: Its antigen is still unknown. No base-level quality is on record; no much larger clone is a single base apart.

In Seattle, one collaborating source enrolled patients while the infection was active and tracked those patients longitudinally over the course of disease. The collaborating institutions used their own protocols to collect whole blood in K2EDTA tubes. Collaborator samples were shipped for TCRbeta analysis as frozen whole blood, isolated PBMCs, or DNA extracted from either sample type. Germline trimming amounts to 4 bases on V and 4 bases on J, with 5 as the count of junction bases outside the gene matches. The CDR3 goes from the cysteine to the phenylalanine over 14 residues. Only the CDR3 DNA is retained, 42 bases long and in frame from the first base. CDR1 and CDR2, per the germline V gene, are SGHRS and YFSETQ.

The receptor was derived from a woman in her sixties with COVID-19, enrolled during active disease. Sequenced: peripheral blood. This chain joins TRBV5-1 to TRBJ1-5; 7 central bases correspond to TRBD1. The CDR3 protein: CASSVTGLNQPQHF. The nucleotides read TGCGCCAGCAGCGTGACAGGGTTGAATCAGCCCCAGCATTTT.